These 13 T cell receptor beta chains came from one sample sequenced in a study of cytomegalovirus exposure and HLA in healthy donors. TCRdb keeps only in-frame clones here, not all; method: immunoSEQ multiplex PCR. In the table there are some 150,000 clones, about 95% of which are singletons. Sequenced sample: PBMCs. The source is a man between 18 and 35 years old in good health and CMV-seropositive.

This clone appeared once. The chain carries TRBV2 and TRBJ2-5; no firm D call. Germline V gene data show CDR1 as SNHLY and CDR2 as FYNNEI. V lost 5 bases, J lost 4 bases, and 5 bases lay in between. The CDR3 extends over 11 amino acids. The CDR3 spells CASSSGETQYF. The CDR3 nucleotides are TGTGCCAGCAGTTCAGGAGAGACCCAGTACTTC.

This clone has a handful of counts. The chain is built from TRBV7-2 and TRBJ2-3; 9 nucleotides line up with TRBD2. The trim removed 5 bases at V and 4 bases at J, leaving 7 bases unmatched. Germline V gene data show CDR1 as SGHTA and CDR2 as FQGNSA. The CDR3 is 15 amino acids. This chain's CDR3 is CASSQGTSRADTQYF. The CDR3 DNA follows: TGTGCCAGCAGCCAAGGGACTAGCAGGGCAGATACGCAGTATTTT.

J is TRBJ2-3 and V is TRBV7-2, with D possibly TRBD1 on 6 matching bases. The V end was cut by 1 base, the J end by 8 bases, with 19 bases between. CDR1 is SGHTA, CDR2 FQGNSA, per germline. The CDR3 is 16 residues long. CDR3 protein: CASSLVSRGVSVTQYF. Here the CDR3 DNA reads TGTGCCAGCAGCTTAGTCAGCAGGGGAGTTTCGGTTACGCAGTATTTT.

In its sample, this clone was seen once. CDR3 protein: CASSSGRMETDTQYF. CDR3 DNA sequence: TGTGCCAGCAGTAGCGGGAGAATGGAGACAGATACGCAGTATTTT. The chain employs TRBV4-2 and TRBJ2-3; 9 bases are a match to TRBD2. The CDR3 has 15 residues. V was clipped by 6 bases and J by 3 bases; unmatched bases: 7. The V gene's germline CDR1 is LGHNA and CDR2 YNFKEQ.

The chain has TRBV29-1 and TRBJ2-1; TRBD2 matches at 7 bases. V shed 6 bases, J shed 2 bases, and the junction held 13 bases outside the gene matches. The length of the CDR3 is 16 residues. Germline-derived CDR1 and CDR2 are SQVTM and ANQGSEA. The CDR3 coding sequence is TGCAGCGTCCCGGGGGGTAGCGGGTTAACCTACAATGAGCAGTTCTTC. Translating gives CSVPGGSGLTYNEQFF.

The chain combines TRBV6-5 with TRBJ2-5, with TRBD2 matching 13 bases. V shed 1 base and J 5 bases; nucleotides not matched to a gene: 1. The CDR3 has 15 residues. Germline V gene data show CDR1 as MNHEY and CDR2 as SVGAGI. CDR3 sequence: CASSYLTSGRETQYF. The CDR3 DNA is TGTGCCAGCAGTTACTTGACTAGCGGGAGGGAGACCCAGTACTTC.

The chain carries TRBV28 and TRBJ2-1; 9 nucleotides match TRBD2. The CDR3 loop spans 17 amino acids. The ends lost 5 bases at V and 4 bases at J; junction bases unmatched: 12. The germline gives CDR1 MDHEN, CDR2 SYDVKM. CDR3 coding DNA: TGTGCCAGCAGTCTCTTACTTCTAGCGGGATTTTACAATGAGCAGTTCTTC. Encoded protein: CASSLLLLAGFYNEQFF.

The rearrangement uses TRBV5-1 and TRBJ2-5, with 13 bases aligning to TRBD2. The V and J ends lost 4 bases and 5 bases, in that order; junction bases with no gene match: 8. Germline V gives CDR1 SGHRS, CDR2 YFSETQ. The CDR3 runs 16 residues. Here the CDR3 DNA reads TGCGCCAGCAGCCCGGGACTAGCGGGATATCAGGAGACCCAGTACTTC. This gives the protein CASSPGLAGYQETQYF.

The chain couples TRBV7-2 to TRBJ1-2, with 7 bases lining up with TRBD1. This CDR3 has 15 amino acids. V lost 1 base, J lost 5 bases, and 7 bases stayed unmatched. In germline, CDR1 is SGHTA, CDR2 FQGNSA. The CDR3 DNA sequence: TGTGCCAGCAGCTTAGGTCCAGGGGGGACTTATGGCTACACCTTC. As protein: CASSLGPGGTYGYTF.

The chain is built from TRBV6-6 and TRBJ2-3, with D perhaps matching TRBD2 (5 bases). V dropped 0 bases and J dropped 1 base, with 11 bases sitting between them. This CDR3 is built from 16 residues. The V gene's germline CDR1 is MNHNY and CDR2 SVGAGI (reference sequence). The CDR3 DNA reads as TGTGCCAGCAGTTACTCAGTGGAAGCGGGCACAGATACGCAGTATTTT. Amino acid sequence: CASSYSVEAGTDTQYF.

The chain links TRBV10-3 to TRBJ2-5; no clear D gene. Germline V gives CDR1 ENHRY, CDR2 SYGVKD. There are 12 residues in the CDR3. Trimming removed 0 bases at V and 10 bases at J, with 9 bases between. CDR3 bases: TGTGCCATCAGTGAGTCGGCAATCGACCAGTACTTC. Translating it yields CAISESAIDQYF.

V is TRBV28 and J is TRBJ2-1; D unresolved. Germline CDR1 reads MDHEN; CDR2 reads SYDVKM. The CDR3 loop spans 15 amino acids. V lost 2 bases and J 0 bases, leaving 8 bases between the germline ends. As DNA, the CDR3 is TGTGCCAGCAGTTTAGACTCCTTCTCCTACAATGAGCAGTTCTTC. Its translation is CASSLDSFSYNEQFF.

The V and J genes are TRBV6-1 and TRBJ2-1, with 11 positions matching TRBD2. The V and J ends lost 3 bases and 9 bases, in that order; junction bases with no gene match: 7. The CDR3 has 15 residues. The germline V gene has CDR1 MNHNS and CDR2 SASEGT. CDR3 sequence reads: CASSDRLAGRGEQFF. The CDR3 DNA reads TGTGCCAGCAGTGATCGACTAGCGGGAAGGGGTGAGCAGTTCTTC.